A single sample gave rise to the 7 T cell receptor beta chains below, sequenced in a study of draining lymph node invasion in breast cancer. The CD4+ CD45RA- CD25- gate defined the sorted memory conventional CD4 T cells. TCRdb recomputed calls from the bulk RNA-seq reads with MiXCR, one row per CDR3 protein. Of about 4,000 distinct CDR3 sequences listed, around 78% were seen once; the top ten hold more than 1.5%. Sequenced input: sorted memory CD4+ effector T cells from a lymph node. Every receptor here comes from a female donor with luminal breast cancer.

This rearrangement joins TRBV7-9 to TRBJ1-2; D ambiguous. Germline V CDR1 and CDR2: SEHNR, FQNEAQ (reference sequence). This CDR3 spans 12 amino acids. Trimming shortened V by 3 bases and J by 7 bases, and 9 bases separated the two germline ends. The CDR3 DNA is TGTGCCAGCAGCTTTTACGGTGGTGGCTACACCTTC. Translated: CASSFYGGGYTF.

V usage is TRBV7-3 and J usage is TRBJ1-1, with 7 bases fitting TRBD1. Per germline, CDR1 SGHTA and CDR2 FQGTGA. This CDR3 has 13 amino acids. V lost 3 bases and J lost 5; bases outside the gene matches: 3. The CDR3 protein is CASSFARGTEAFF. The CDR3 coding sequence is TGTGCCAGCAGCTTCGCCAGGGGGACTGAAGCTTTCTTT.

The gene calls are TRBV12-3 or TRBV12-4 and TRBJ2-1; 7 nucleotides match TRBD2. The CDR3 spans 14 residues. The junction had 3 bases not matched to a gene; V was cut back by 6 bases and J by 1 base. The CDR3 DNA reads TGTGCCAGCAGGGGAGGGCAGTCCTACAATGAGCAGTTCTTC. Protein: CASRGGQSYNEQFF.

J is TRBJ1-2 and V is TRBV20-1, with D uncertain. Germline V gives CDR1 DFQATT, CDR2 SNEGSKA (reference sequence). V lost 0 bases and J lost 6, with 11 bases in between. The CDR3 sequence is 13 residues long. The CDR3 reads CSARDIGRDGYTF. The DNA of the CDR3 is TGCAGTGCTAGAGATATCGGCAGAGATGGCTACACCTTC.

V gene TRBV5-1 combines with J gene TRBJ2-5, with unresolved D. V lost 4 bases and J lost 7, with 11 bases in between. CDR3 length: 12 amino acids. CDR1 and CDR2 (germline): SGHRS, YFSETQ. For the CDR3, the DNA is TGCGCCAGCAGCCTGGGCGTCGCGACCCAGTACTTC. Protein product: CASSLGVATQYF.

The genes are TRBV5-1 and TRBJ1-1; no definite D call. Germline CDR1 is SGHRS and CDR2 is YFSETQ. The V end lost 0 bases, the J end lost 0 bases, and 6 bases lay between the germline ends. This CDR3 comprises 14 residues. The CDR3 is CASSLASVNTEAFF. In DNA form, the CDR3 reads TGCGCCAGCAGCTTGGCCAGTGTGAACACTGAAGCTTTCTTT. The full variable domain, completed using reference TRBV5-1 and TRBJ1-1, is KAGVTQTPRYLIKTRGQQVTLSCSPISGHRSVSWYQQTPGQGLQFLFEYFSETQRNKGNFPGRFSGRQFSNSRSEMNVSTLELGDSALYLCASSLASVNTEAFFGQGTRLTVV.

CDR3 sequence: CATGLMGTGAGGYTF. The CDR3 DNA sequence: TGTGCCACCGGTTTGATGGGGACAGGGGCGGGAGGCTACACCTTC. The chain uses TRBV15 and TRBJ1-2, with 10 positions matching TRBD1. V dropped 8 bases and J dropped 8; count of bases not matched to a gene: 14. The CDR3 is made up of 15 amino acids. From germline, CDR1 is LNHNV and CDR2 YYDKDF (reference sequence). The whole variable domain, filled in from reference TRBV15 and TRBJ1-2, reads DAMVIQNPRYQVTQFGKPVTLSCSQTLNHNVMYWYQQKSSQAPKLLFHYYDKDFNNEADTPDNFQSRRPNTSFCFLDIRSPGLGDTAMYLCATGLMGTGAGGYTFGSGTRLTVV.